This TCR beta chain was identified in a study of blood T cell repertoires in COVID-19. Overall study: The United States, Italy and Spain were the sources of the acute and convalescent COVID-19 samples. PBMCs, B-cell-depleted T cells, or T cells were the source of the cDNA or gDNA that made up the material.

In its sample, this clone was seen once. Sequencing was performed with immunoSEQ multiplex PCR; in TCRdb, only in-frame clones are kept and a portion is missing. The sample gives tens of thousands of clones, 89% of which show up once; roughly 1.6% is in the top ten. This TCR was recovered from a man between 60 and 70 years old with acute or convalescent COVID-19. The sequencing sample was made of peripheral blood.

The CDR3 nucleotides read TGCGCCAGCAGCTTGGGTGGGACAGGTTACACCGGGGAGCTGTTTTTT. Translating it yields CASSLGGTGYTGELFF. J is TRBJ2-2 and V is TRBV5-1; 8 nucleotides agree with TRBD1. Germline CDR1 reads SGHRS; CDR2 reads YFSETQ. V dropped 0 bases and J dropped 3; count of bases not matched to a gene: 4. The CDR3 is 16 residues long.